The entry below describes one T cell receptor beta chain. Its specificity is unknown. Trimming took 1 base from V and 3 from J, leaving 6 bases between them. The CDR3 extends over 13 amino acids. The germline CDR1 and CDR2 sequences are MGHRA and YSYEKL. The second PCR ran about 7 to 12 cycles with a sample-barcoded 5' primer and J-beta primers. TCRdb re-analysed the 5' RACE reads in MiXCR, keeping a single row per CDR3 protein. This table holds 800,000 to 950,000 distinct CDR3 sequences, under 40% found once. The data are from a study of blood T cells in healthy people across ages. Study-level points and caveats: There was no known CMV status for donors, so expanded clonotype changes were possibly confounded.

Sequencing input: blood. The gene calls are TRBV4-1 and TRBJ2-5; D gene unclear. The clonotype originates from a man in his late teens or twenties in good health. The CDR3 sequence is CASSQGQEETQYF. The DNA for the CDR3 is TGCGCCAGCAGCCAAGGCCAGGAAGAGACCCAGTACTTC.